A selection of T cell receptor beta chains follows, all from one sample in a study of T cells in Graves' hyperthyroidism and ophthalmopathy. A single record per CDR3 protein comes from TCRdb applying MiXCR to the multiplex PCR reads. The sample lists about 600,000 distinct CDR3 sequences, more than 15% seen once, with under 3.5% in the top ten. Sequencing was performed on blood. These TCRs come from a woman in her forties with Graves' ophthalmopathy. Each CDR3 is given with its conserved first and last residue. Fields, in order: CDR3 protein, V gene, CDR3 length, clone size. For some rows the clone size is stated as once, few or many, or as a class when expanded; others skip it.

cdr3_aa: CASSLAANEQFF; v_call: TRBV11-2; cdr3_length: 12; clone_size: many
cdr3_aa: CSAGGTGIDNTIYF; v_call: TRBV29-1; cdr3_length: 14; clone_size: few
cdr3_aa: CASSPDRVLTGNTIYF; v_call: TRBV7-8; cdr3_length: 16; clone_size: NA
cdr3_aa: CASSLGNDYEQYF; v_call: TRBV5-5; cdr3_length: 13; clone_size: NA
cdr3_aa: CASSPAMTSGGLNEQFF; v_call: TRBV6-1; cdr3_length: 17; clone_size: many
cdr3_aa: CASSHDRGNEPWYYEQYF; v_call: TRBV6-1; cdr3_length: 18; clone_size: many
cdr3_aa: CSVRGSVNHEQYF; v_call: TRBV29-1; cdr3_length: 13; clone_size: few
cdr3_aa: CASSYTTGTDTQYF; v_call: TRBV11-2; cdr3_length: 14; clone_size: few
cdr3_aa: CASSLEQQGGYTF; v_call: TRBV5-1; cdr3_length: 13; clone_size: NA
cdr3_aa: CASSPTTGVANYGYTF; v_call: TRBV27; cdr3_length: 16; clone_size: many
cdr3_aa: CASSRGLAGGPKSGELFF; v_call: TRBV4-1; cdr3_length: 18; clone_size: few
cdr3_aa: CASLSQYNEQFF; v_call: TRBV6-1; cdr3_length: 12; clone_size: NA
cdr3_aa: CSANGGQAYEQYF; v_call: TRBV20-1; cdr3_length: 13; clone_size: many
cdr3_aa: CSVREAGGSYNEQFF; v_call: TRBV29-1; cdr3_length: 15; clone_size: NA
cdr3_aa: CASTVRRASYNEQFF; v_call: TRBV5-6; cdr3_length: 15; clone_size: many
cdr3_aa: CSARHLAGNDEQFF; v_call: TRBV20-1; cdr3_length: 14; clone_size: many
cdr3_aa: CSARDLAGDSYEQYF; v_call: TRBV20-1; cdr3_length: 15; clone_size: few
cdr3_aa: CASSPGQGLSSPLHF; v_call: TRBV5-1; cdr3_length: 15; clone_size: NA
cdr3_aa: CASSRGTDGYTF; v_call: TRBV6-1; cdr3_length: 12; clone_size: many
cdr3_aa: CASRGSGDTIYF; v_call: TRBV2; cdr3_length: 12; clone_size: NA
cdr3_aa: CASSGGGGSQPQHF; v_call: TRBV6-1; cdr3_length: 14; clone_size: few
cdr3_aa: CASSLAQVGTGELFF; v_call: TRBV11-2; cdr3_length: 15; clone_size: many
cdr3_aa: CASSSQGARGEKLFF; v_call: TRBV5-1; cdr3_length: 15; clone_size: many
cdr3_aa: CASERDTQYF; v_call: TRBV5-6; cdr3_length: 10; clone_size: many
cdr3_aa: CSARAGSGNQPQHF; v_call: TRBV20-1; cdr3_length: 14; clone_size: many
cdr3_aa: CASRRTSGNTDTQYF; v_call: TRBV2; cdr3_length: 15; clone_size: many
cdr3_aa: CASSYGWSYEQYF; v_call: TRBV6-2/TRBV6-3; cdr3_length: 13; clone_size: few
cdr3_aa: CASSLARDIGYDTQYF; v_call: TRBV5-1; cdr3_length: 16; clone_size: many
cdr3_aa: CASSERPGTGELFF; v_call: TRBV5-1; cdr3_length: 14; clone_size: many
cdr3_aa: CASSDSSFVYGYTF; v_call: TRBV19; cdr3_length: 14; clone_size: NA
cdr3_aa: CASGIRGEREGSTDTQYF; v_call: TRBV4-2; cdr3_length: 18; clone_size: NA
cdr3_aa: CSARGPSVVEAFF; v_call: TRBV20-1; cdr3_length: 13; clone_size: many
cdr3_aa: CASMIRGMYSPLHF; v_call: TRBV2; cdr3_length: 14; clone_size: NA
cdr3_aa: CASSAHLTMTYNEQFF; v_call: TRBV12-3/TRBV12-4; cdr3_length: 16; clone_size: NA
cdr3_aa: CSARDPRGLEQFF; v_call: TRBV20-1; cdr3_length: 13; clone_size: many
cdr3_aa: CASSPGPNYGYTF; v_call: TRBV18; cdr3_length: 13; clone_size: many
cdr3_aa: CASRAPEWAGELFF; v_call: TRBV12-3/TRBV12-4; cdr3_length: 14; clone_size: many
cdr3_aa: CASSYRGRNTEAFF; v_call: TRBV6-5; cdr3_length: 14; clone_size: many
cdr3_aa: CSALRDTQYF; v_call: TRBV20-1; cdr3_length: 10; clone_size: many
cdr3_aa: CSASRGQGPYEQYF; v_call: TRBV20-1; cdr3_length: 14; clone_size: many
cdr3_aa: CASSEGSSSYEQYF; v_call: TRBV6-1; cdr3_length: 14; clone_size: NA
cdr3_aa: CASSARGHRTLLNYGYTF; v_call: TRBV9; cdr3_length: 18; clone_size: NA
cdr3_aa: CASSDRPGLAGRNYNEQFF; v_call: TRBV25-1; cdr3_length: 19; clone_size: NA
cdr3_aa: CASSLKRDSTDTQYF; v_call: TRBV18; cdr3_length: 15; clone_size: few
cdr3_aa: CASSPRGGSTSGGSSYNEQFF; v_call: TRBV2; cdr3_length: 21; clone_size: NA
cdr3_aa: CATLGGLQRDGYTF; v_call: TRBV10-3; cdr3_length: 14; clone_size: once
cdr3_aa: CASSFDRNEQYF; v_call: TRBV7-9; cdr3_length: 12; clone_size: few
cdr3_aa: CASSYSIGSKKYNEQFF; v_call: TRBV6-5; cdr3_length: 17; clone_size: few
cdr3_aa: CASSSPISGLSETQYF; v_call: TRBV7-9; cdr3_length: 16; clone_size: once
cdr3_aa: CASSPVADTQYF; v_call: TRBV27; cdr3_length: 12; clone_size: many
cdr3_aa: CASTHGGTGRDEQFF; v_call: TRBV6-1; cdr3_length: 15; clone_size: many
cdr3_aa: CASSSTGPQHF; v_call: TRBV12-3/TRBV12-4; cdr3_length: 11; clone_size: few
cdr3_aa: CASSSRTGREQFF; v_call: TRBV7-2; cdr3_length: 13; clone_size: many
cdr3_aa: CSAQDRGYNEQFF; v_call: TRBV20-1; cdr3_length: 13; clone_size: NA
cdr3_aa: CASTLLGQVVGGYTF; v_call: TRBV2; cdr3_length: 15; clone_size: once